A single sample is the source of the 19 T cell receptor beta chains below, sequenced in a study of cytomegalovirus exposure and HLA in healthy donors. Amplification used 60 Vbeta primers and 13 Jbeta primers. The repertoire was sequenced with immunoSEQ multiplex PCR; TCRdb's copy has only in-frame clones and lacks some. The table records about 130,000 clones, 70% to 85% of them present only once. The specimen was PBMCs. These receptors were taken from a boy aged 5-17 years in good health and CMV-seronegative.

The V gene is TRBV4-2, the J gene TRBJ2-1; 9 nucleotides agree with TRBD2. This CDR3 is built from 16 residues. V lost 4 bases and J lost 8; bases outside the gene matches: 12. Germline-derived CDR1 and CDR2 are LGHNA and YNFKEQ. CDR3 nucleotide sequence: TGTGCCAGCAGCCCCAGATACGCGGGAGGGGTCCATGAGCAGTTCTTC. It specifies CASSPRYAGGVHEQFF.

The CDR3 loop reads CASSPTSAPKQYF. As DNA, the CDR3 is TGTGCCAGCAGCCCGACTAGCGCCCCCAAGCAGTACTTC. The chain recombines TRBV27 with TRBJ2-7, with TRBD2 matching over 8 bases. The CDR3 length is 13 residues. CDR1 MNHEY and CDR2 SMNVEV come from the germline V gene (reference sequence). The V gene end was trimmed by 6 bases and the J gene end by 8 bases; junction bases not matched to a gene: 9.

This chain connects TRBV6-5 to TRBJ2-3; D might be TRBD2 (7 bases). V was cut by 2 bases and J by 5 bases, with 11 bases left in between. The length of the CDR3 is 14 residues. Germline V gives CDR1 MNHEY, CDR2 SVGAGI. CDR3 bases: TGTGCCAGCAGTTACGGGGGGGCGCAAGATACGCAGTATTTT. Its translation is CASSYGGAQDTQYF.

This chain links TRBV5-1 with TRBJ2-1; 14 bases agree with TRBD2. J gave up 4 bases and V 3 bases, and 9 bases lay outside the gene matches. Germline V lookup: CDR1 SGHRS, CDR2 YFSETQ. This CDR3 comprises 18 residues. CDR3 protein: CASSSGLAGGLLYNEQFF. The CDR3 bases are TGCGCCAGCAGCTCCGGACTAGCGGGAGGCCTCCTATACAATGAGCAGTTCTTC. Supplemented by reference TRBV5-1 and TRBJ2-1, the full variable domain reads KAGVTQTPRYLIKTRGQQVTLSCSPISGHRSVSWYQQTPGQGLQFLFEYFSETQRNKGNFPGRFSGRQFSNSRSEMNVSTLELGDSALYLCASSSGLAGGLLYNEQFFGPGTRLTVL.

The rearrangement uses TRBV5-1 and TRBJ2-2; TRBD2 agrees at 16 bases. V was pared by 4 bases and J by 4 bases, with 13 bases of the junction left unmatched. There are 20 residues in the CDR3. Germline V gene lookup returns CDR1 SGHRS and CDR2 YFSETQ. The CDR3 sequence: CASSRATGTSGRVGTGELFF. Written as DNA, the CDR3 is TGCGCCAGCAGCCGAGCCACCGGGACTAGCGGGAGGGTTGGCACCGGGGAGCTGTTTTTT.

Here the CDR3 DNA reads TGTGCCAGCAGCCACTACTCTCCCTCTAGCGGAAAGCCCTACGAGCAGTACTTC. Translated: CASSHYSPSSGKPYEQYF. The genes are TRBV2 and TRBJ2-7; the match to TRBD2 covers 7 bases. Germline CDR1 SNHLY, CDR2 FYNNEI. The CDR3 covers 18 residues. The ends lost 6 bases at V and 2 bases at J; junction bases unmatched: 19.

The genes are TRBV6-5 and TRBJ2-1; 11 bases line up with TRBD2. Unmatched junction bases numbered 1, after V lost 5 bases and J lost 7 bases. Germline V gene lookup returns CDR1 MNHEY and CDR2 SVGAGI. CDR3 length: 13 amino acids. The CDR3 DNA follows: TGTGCCAGCAGTCGGACTAGCGGGAATGAGCAGTTCTTC. Translated: CASSRTSGNEQFF.

The chain combines TRBV5-5 with TRBJ2-1; a weak D match, TRBD2 (5 bases). Trimming cost V 5 bases and J 7 bases, with 13 bases left between them. CDR3 length equals 13 residues. The germline V gene has CDR1 SGHKS and CDR2 YYEKEE (reference sequence). The CDR3 nucleotides are TGTGCCAGCAGGAGGGTCCCCCAGAATGAGCAGTTCTTC. Its translation is CASRRVPQNEQFF.

This chain connects TRBV29-1 to TRBJ2-2, with 7 nucleotides matching TRBD1. This CDR3 has 12 residues. Looked up from germline, CDR1 is SQVTM and CDR2 is ANQGSEA. J lost 8 bases, V lost 6 bases, and 6 bases had no gene match. DNA of the CDR3: TGCAGCGTCCTACAGGGGTCGGGGGAGCTGTTTTTT. As protein: CSVLQGSGELFF.

The chain carries TRBV10-3 and TRBJ1-4; possible D gene TRBD1, 5 bases. The CDR3 has 16 residues. Germline assignment: CDR1 ENHRY and CDR2 SYGVKD. V lost 8 bases and J lost 5, with 21 bases in between. The DNA for the CDR3 is TGTGCCATCCGGGGGAGGCAACAGGTGCCGAATGAAAAACTGTTTTTT. Amino acid sequence: CAIRGRQQVPNEKLFF.

CDR3 loop: CASSSMREQFF. The CDR3 DNA follows: TGTGCCAGCAGCTCCATGCGTGAGCAGTTCTTC. V and J are TRBV11-2 and TRBJ2-1; D unclear. The germline gives CDR1 SGHAT, CDR2 FQNNGV. V lost 4 bases, J lost 9 bases, and 7 bases lay in between. The CDR3 runs to 11 residues.

This sequence joins TRBV4-1 and TRBJ2-1; 7 bases map to TRBD1. This CDR3 spans 18 amino acids. Trimming at V came to 0 bases and at J to 0 bases, leaving 8 bases not matched to a gene. The germline CDR1 and CDR2 sequences are MGHRA and YSYEKL. The CDR3 here is CASSQEGGGLSSYNEQFF. CDR3 in DNA: TGCGCCAGCAGCCAAGAAGGGGGCGGCCTGAGCTCCTACAATGAGCAGTTCTTC.

V is TRBV6-6 and J is TRBJ2-2; no clear D gene. V shed 6 bases and J shed 1 base, with 6 bases lying between them. The CDR3 loop spans 13 amino acids. Germline-derived CDR1 and CDR2 are MNHNY and SVGAGI (reference sequence). CDR3 nucleotide sequence: TGTGCCAGCAGCCCCAGGAACACCGGGGAGCTGTTTTTT. Its protein product is CASSPRNTGELFF.

The chain carries TRBV30 and TRBJ2-7; D not resolved. Trimming took 5 bases from V and 2 from J, leaving 7 bases between them. The CDR3 length is 11 residues. Looked up from germline, CDR1 is GTSNPN and CDR2 is SVGIG (reference sequence). CDR3 nucleotide sequence: TGTGCCTGGGGGCCGACCTACGAGCAGTACTTC. This translates into CAWGPTYEQYF.

This clone was picked up a small number of times. The rearrangement links TRBV30 to TRBJ1-2, with D perhaps TRBD1 (5 bases). V was cut by 3 bases and J by 8 bases, with 19 bases left in between. This CDR3 is built from 14 residues. Germline V gene lookup returns CDR1 GTSNPN and CDR2 SVGIG (reference sequence). The CDR3 sequence is CAWRGGEGRGGYTF. The CDR3 nucleotides read TGTGCCTGGAGGGGGGGTGAGGGCCGAGGGGGCTACACCTTC.

The chain carries TRBV15 and TRBJ2-7; D is possibly TRBD2 (6 bases). Germline V gene lookup returns CDR1 LNHNV and CDR2 YYDKDF (reference sequence). The CDR3 is made up of 16 amino acids. V was trimmed by 0 bases and J by 9 bases, leaving 21 bases between them. CDR3 amino acids: CATSRDSSGHPQVQYF. In DNA form, the CDR3 reads TGTGCCACCAGCAGAGATTCGAGCGGGCACCCCCAGGTGCAGTACTTC.

The rearrangement uses TRBV14 and TRBJ2-7; D gene ambiguous. Germline CDR1 is SGHDN and CDR2 is FVKESK. Trimming took 3 bases from V and 3 from J, leaving 12 bases between them. The CDR3 covers 14 residues. CDR3 residues: CASSQGQRFYEQYF. DNA for the CDR3: TGTGCCAGCAGCCAGGGCCAGAGATTCTACGAGCAGTACTTC.

V gene TRBV7-2 combines with J gene TRBJ2-1, with D possibly TRBD1 on 5 matching bases. The CDR3 loop spans 12 amino acids. From germline, CDR1 is SGHTA and CDR2 FQGNSA. V gave up 5 bases and J gave up 10 bases, with 12 bases separating them. The CDR3 DNA reads as TGTGCCAGCAGCAACGCAGGGTTGGAGCAGTTCTTC. This codes for CASSNAGLEQFF.

This chain links TRBV5-4 with TRBJ2-7; TRBD1 matches at 8 bases. CDR1 SGHNT and CDR2 YYREEE come from the germline V gene (reference sequence). The trim removed 4 bases at V and 0 bases at J, leaving 6 bases unmatched. This CDR3 is built from 15 residues. The CDR3 loop reads CASSARTGSSYEQYF. The DNA for the CDR3 is TGTGCCAGCAGCGCCAGGACAGGGAGCTCCTACGAGCAGTACTTC.